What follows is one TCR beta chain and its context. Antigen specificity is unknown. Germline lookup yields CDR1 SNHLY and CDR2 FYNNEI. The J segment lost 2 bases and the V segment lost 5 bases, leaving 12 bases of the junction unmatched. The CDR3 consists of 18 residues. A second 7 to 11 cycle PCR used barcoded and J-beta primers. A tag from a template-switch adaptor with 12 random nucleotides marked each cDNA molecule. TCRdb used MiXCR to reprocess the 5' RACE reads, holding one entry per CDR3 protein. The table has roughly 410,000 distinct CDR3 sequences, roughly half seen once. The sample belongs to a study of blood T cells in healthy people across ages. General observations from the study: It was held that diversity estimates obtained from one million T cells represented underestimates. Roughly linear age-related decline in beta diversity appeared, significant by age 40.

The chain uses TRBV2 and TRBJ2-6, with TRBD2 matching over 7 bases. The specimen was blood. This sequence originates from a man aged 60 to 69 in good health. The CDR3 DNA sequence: TGTGCCAGCAGTCATACGCAGGGAGGGGAGGCTGGGGCCAACGTCCTGACTTTC. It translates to CASSHTQGGEAGANVLTF.